The source of this TCR beta chain is a study of CD8 T cells in Susac syndrome. Study conclusions and caveats: The study recognized that the number of individuals in its TCR sequencing and HLA analysis was relatively small.

The sequenced target, TCR beta, came from blood CD8+ and CD4+ T cells. Bulk CD8+ and CD4+ cells came from magnetic negative isolation; CD8+ TEMRA by FACS. Reverse transcription of about 0.5 to 1 ug RNA was carried out with random hexamers. An immunoSEQ multiplex PCR amplified TCR beta CDR3 over 54 Vbeta and 13 Jbeta. TCRdb re-called the immunoSEQ multiplex PCR reads through MiXCR, storing one row per CDR3 protein. Of 300,000 or so distinct CDR3 sequences in the sample, 92% were seen once. Comments on this clonotype: Its target is not known.

The CDR3 is 15 amino acids. Germline V gives CDR1 MNHEY, CDR2 SVGEGT. Trimming left V 5 bases short and J 2 bases short, with 14 bases between. The sequence was obtained from a human donor with multiple sclerosis. The sequenced sample was CD4+ T cells from PBMCs. This rearrangement joins TRBV6-2 or TRBV6-3 to TRBJ2-3; D is ambiguous. DNA of the CDR3: TGTGCCAGCAGTCGAGGACCAGGTTACACAGATACGCAGTATTTT. This codes for CASSRGPGYTDTQYF.